The source of this TCR beta chain is a study of T-cell reconstitution after alpha-beta-depleted transplantation in children. Study-level points and caveats: Some patients' high day-60 TCRbeta diversity was traced to surviving recipient T cells and thymic progenitors. Hyperexpanded clones declined; after one year, newly produced T cells mostly supplied diversity. At around two months after transplant, the alpha-beta T cells were reportedly derived from several hundred expanded clones that came from non-depleted graft cells.

Comment on this clonotype: The target antigen is unknown.

Unique molecular identifiers featured in how the TCRbeta library was prepared. TCRdb independently ran MiXCR on the PCR reads; one entry per CDR3 protein. Among around 100,000 distinct CDR3 sequences listed, around 7% were seen once. The CDR3 totals 18 residues. The germline V gene has CDR1 SGHVS and CDR2 FNYEAQ. V gave up 2 bases and J gave up 3 bases; unmatched junction bases: 7. The sequences come from PBMCs, collected before TCRalphabeta/CD19-depleted stem cell transplant. The receptor comes from a boy aged 2-15 years with acute lymphoblastic leukemia, due to receive a stem cell transplant. This chain uses TRBV7-6 with TRBJ2-2; 12 nucleotides line up with TRBD2. This CDR3 reads CASSLRLAGGIDTGELFF. Written as DNA, the CDR3 is TGTGCCAGCAGCTTAAGGCTAGCGGGGGGGATCGACACCGGGGAGCTGTTTTTT.